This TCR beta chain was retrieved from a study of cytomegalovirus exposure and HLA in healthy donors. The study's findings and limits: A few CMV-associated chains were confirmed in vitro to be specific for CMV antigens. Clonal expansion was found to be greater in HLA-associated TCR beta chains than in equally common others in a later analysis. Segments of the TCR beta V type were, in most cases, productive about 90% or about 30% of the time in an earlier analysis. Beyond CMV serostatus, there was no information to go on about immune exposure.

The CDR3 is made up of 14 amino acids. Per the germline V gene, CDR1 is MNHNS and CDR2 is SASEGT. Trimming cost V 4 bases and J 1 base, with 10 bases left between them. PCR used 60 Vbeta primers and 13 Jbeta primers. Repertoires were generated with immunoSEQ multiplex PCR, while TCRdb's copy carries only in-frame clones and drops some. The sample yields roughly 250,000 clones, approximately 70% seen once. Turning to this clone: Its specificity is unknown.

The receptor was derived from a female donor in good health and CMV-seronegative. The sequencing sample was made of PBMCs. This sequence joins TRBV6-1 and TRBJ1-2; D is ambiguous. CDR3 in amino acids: CASSVELNNYGYTF. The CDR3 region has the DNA TGTGCCAGCAGTGTAGAGCTGAATAACTATGGCTACACCTTC.